These 4 T cell receptor beta chains came from one sample sequenced in a study of neurological immune-mediated disorders. One entry per CDR3 protein results from TCRdb running MiXCR on the 5' RACE reads. The sample lists approximately 58,000 distinct CDR3 sequences; more than 7% were seen once. Time point denoted: longitudinal time-point 3. The source material was PBMCs. Every receptor here comes from a woman between 40 and 55 years old in good health.

This clonotype was observed many times. The CDR3 DNA follows: TGTGCCAGCAGCCATATTACTAGCGGGTTAACCTACGAGCAGTACTTC. This encodes CASSHITSGLTYEQYF. V gene TRBV5-5 combines with J gene TRBJ2-7, with 9 positions matching TRBD2. CDR3 length equals 16 residues. The junction had 10 bases not matched to a gene; V was cut back by 4 bases and J by 2 bases. The germline gives CDR1 SGHKS, CDR2 YYEKEE (reference sequence).

The V call is TRBV30, the J call TRBJ2-2; D tentatively reads TRBD1 or TRBD2 (5 bases each). CDR3 length: 15 residues. The V and J ends lost 2 bases and 4 bases respectively, with 14 bases between them. From germline, CDR1 is GTSNPN and CDR2 SVGIG (reference sequence). CDR3 in amino acids: CAWSPGPAGTGELFF. The CDR3 coding sequence is TGTGCCTGGAGTCCGGGGCCAGCAGGCACCGGGGAGCTGTTTTTT.

This clonotype was recorded many times. The DNA for the CDR3 is TGTGCCAGCAGCTCCCATACGGGACAGACCCCTAGGGAGACCCAGTACTTC. This encodes CASSSHTGQTPRETQYF. The chain employs TRBV13 and TRBJ2-5, with 7 bases aligning to TRBD1. The J segment lost 5 bases and the V segment lost 4 bases, leaving 16 bases of the junction unmatched. This CDR3 is 17 amino acids long. Germline CDR1 and CDR2: PRHDT and FYEKMQ (reference sequence).

This clonotype was seen many times. The chain uses TRBV6-2 or TRBV6-3 and TRBJ2-6; D is undetermined. Germline V gives CDR1 MNHEY, CDR2 SVGEGT. With 3 bases removed from V and 3 bases from J, the gap between germline ends came to 3 bases. This CDR3 has 13 residues. This CDR3 is CASSYGGANVLTF. For the CDR3, the DNA is TGTGCCAGCAGTTATGGTGGGGCCAACGTCCTGACTTTC.